This TCR beta chain is drawn from a study of blood T cells in healthy people across ages. Findings and caveats of the study: A strong correlation was found between TCR beta diversity and the percentage of naive T cells. One million T cells yielded diversity estimates that were considered underestimates.

On this clonotype itself: Its cognate antigen is unknown.

Primed by a sample-barcoded 5' primer and a J-beta primer mix, a second PCR proceeded for roughly 6 to 12 cycles. Tagging of each cDNA molecule was performed by a template-switch adaptor with 12 random nucleotides. TCRdb reprocessed the 5' RACE reads with MiXCR, giving one entry per CDR3 protein. The table records fewer than 1,000,000 distinct CDR3 sequences, around 43% of them present only once. Germline CDR1 and CDR2: LNHDA and SQIVND (reference sequence). CDR3 length: 14 amino acids. Between the trimmed V and J ends, which lost 2 bases and 4 bases, there was a span of 11 bases. This TCR derives from a man aged 55-75 years in good health. The chain employs TRBV19 and TRBJ2-5; tentatively, D is TRBD2 (5 bases). The sequenced sample was blood. DNA of the CDR3: TGTGCCAGTAGTATATGGTCTGCGGGAGAGACCCAGTACTTC. Amino acids: CASSIWSAGETQYF.